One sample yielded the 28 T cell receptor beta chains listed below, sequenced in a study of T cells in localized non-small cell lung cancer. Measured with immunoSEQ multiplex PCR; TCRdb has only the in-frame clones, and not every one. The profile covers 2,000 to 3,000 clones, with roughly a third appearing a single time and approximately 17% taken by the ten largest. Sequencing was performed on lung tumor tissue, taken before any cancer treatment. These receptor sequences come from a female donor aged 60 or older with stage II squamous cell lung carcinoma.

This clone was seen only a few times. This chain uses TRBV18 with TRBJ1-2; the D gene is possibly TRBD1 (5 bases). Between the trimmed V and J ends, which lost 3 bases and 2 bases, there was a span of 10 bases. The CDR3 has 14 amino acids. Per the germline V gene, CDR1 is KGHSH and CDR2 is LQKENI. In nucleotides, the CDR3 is TGTGCCAGCTCACCCGGGGGTGGGAACTATGGCTACACCTTC. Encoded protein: CASSPGGGNYGYTF.

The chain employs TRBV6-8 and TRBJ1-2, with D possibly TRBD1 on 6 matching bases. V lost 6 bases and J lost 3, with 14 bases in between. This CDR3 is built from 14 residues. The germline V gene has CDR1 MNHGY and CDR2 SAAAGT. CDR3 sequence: CASRTTGQYYGYTF. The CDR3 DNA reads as TGTGCCAGCAGAACAACAGGGCAATACTATGGCTACACCTTC.

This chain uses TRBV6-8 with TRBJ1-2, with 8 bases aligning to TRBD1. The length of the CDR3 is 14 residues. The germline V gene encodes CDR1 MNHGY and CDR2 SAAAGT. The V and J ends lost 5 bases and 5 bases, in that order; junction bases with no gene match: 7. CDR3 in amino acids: CASSEGTGLYGYTF. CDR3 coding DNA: TGTGCCAGCAGTGAGGGGACAGGTTTATATGGCTACACCTTC.

CDR3 region: CASSYRVPGGETQYF. In DNA, the CDR3 is TGTGCCAGCAGTTACAGGGTGCCGGGGGGTGAGACCCAGTACTTC. The chain recombines TRBV6-8 with TRBJ2-5; 7 bases are shared with TRBD2. Germline values: CDR1 MNHGY, CDR2 SAAAGT. This CDR3 is 15 amino acids long. Trimming at V came to 2 bases and at J to 5 bases, leaving 8 bases not matched to a gene.

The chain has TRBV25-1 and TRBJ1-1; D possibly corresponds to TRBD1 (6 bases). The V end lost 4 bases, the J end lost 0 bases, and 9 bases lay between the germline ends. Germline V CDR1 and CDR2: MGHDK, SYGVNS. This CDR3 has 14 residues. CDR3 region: CASSGDKLNTEAFF. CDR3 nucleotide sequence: TGTGCCAGCAGTGGGGACAAGCTGAACACTGAAGCTTTCTTT.

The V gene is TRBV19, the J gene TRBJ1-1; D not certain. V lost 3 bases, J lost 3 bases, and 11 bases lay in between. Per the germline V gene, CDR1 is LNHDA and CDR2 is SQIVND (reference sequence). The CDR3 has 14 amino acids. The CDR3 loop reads CASSIWGLDTEAFF. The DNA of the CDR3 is TGTGCCAGTAGTATCTGGGGATTAGACACTGAAGCTTTCTTT.

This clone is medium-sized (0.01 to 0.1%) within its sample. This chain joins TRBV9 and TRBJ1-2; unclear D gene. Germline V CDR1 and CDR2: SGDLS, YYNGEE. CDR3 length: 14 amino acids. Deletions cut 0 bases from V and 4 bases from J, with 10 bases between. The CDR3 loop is CASSVDARTYGYTF. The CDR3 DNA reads TGTGCCAGCAGCGTAGACGCTCGAACCTATGGCTACACCTTC.

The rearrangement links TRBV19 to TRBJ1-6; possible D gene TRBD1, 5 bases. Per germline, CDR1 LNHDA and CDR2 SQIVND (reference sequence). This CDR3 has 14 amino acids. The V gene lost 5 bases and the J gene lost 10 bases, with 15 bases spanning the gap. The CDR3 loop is CASSPRGERSPLHF. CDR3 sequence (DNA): TGTGCCAGTAGTCCCCGGGGGGAGAGGTCACCCCTCCACTTT.

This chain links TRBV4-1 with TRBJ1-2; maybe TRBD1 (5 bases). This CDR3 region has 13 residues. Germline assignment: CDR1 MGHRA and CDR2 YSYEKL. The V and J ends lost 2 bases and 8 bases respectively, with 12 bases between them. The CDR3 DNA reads TGCGCCAGCAGCCAACTCGGGACGACGGGCTACACCTTC. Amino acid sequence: CASSQLGTTGYTF.

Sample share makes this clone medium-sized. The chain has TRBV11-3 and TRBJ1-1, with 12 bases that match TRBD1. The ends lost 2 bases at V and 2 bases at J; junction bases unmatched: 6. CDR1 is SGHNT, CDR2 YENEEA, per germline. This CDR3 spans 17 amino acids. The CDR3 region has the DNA TGTGCCAGCAGCTTATTCGGGACAGGGGGCAGCAACACTGAAGCTTTCTTT. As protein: CASSLFGTGGSNTEAFF.

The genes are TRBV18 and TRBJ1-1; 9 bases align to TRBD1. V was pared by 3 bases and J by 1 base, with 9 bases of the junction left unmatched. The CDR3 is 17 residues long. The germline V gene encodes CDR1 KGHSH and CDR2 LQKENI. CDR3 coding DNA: TGTGCCAGCTCACCTAACATTCGACAGGGGGAGAACACTGAAGCTTTCTTT. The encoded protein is CASSPNIRQGENTEAFF. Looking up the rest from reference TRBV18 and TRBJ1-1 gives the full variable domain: NAGVMQNPRHLVRRRGQEARLRCSPMKGHSHVYWYRQLPEEGLKFMVYLQKENIIDESGMPKERFSAEFPKEGPSILRIQQVVRGDSAAYFCASSPNIRQGENTEAFFGQGTRLTVV.

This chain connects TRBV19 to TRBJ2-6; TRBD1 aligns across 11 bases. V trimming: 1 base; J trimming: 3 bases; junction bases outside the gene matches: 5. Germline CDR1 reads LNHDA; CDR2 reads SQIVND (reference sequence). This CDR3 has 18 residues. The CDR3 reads CASSIGGQGAGGANVLTF. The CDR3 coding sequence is TGTGCCAGTAGTATAGGTGGACAGGGGGCGGGTGGGGCCAACGTCCTGACTTTC.

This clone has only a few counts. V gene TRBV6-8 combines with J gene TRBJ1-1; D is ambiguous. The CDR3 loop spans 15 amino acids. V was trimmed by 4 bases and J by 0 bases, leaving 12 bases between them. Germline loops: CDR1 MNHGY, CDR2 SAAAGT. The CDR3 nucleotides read TGTGCCAGCAGTTCCCTCCAGACTATGAACACTGAAGCTTTCTTT. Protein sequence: CASSSLQTMNTEAFF.

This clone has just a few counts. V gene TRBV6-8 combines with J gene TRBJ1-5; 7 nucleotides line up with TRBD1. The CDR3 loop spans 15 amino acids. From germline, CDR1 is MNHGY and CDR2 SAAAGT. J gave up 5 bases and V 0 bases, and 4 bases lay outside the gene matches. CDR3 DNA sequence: TGTGCCAGCAGTTACTCGACAGGGACGGATCAGCCCCAGCATTTT. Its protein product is CASSYSTGTDQPQHF.

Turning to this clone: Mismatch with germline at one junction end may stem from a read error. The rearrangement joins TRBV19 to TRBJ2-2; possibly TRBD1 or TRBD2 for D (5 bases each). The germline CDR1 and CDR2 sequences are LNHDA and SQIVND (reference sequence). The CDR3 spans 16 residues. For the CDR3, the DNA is TGTGCCAGTAGTTTGGGGACGGACGAAAGCCCCGGAGAGCTGTTTTTT. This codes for CASSLGTDESPGELFF.

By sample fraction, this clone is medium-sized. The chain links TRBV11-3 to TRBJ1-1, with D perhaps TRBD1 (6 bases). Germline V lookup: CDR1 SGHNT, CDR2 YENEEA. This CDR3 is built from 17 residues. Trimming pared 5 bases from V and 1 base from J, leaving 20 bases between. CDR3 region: CASSRGGAGNPNTEAFF. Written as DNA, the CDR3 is TGTGCCAGCAGCCGAGGGGGAGCAGGAAACCCGAACACTGAAGCTTTCTTT.

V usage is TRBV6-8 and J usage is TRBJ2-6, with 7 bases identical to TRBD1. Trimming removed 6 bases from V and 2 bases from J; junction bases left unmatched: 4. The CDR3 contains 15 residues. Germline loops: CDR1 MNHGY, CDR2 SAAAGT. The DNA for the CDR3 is TGTGCCAGCAGCGTAACAGGGGCTGGGGCCAACGTCCTGACTTTC. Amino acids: CASSVTGAGANVLTF.

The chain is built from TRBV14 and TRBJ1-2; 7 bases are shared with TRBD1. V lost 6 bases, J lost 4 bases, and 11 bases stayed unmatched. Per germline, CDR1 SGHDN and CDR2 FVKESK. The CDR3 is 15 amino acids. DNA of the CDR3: TGTGCCAGCAGTCAAAAGACAGGGTGGAGCTATGGCTACACCTTC. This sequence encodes CASSQKTGWSYGYTF.

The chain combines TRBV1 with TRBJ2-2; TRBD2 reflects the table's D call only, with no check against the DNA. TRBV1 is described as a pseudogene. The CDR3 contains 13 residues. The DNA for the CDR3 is TGCGCCAGCAGCCAAAGCGGGGTCGGGGAGCTGTTTTTT. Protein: CASSQSGVGELFF.

CDR3 in DNA: TGTGCCAGCAGCCAATTTGGGACAGGGGTTAGGCATGAGCAGTTCTTC. Residues: CASSQFGTGVRHEQFF. The V gene is TRBV14, the J gene TRBJ2-1; 10 bases align to TRBD1. V lost 2 bases to trimming and J lost 8 bases; unmatched junction nucleotides: 9. The CDR3 sequence is 16 residues long. The germline V gene encodes CDR1 SGHDN and CDR2 FVKESK.

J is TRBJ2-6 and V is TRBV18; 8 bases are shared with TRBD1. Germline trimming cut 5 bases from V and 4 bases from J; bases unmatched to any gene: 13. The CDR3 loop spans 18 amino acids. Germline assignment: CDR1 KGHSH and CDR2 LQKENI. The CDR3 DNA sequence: TGTGCCAGCTCAGCTTCCGGGACAGGCCTTCTCGGGGCCAACGTCCTGACTTTC. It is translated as CASSASGTGLLGANVLTF.

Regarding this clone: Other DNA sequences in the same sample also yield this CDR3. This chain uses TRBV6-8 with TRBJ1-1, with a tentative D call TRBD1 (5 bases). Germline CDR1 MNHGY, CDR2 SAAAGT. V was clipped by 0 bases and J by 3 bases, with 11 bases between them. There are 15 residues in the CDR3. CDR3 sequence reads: CASSYSPGGDTEAFF. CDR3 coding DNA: TGTGCCAGCAGTTACTCGCCGGGAGGGGACACTGAAGCTTTCTTT.

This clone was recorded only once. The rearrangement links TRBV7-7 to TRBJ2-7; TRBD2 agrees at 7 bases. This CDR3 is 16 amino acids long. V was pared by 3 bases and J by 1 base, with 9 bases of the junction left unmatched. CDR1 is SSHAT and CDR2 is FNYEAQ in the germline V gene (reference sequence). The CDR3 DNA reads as TGTGCCAGCAGCTTCCCCCTCCCGGGGGGATCCTACGAGCAGTACTTC. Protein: CASSFPLPGGSYEQYF.

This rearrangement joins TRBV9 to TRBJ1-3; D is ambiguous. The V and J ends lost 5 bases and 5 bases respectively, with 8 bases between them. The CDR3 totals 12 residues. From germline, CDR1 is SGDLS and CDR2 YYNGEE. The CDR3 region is CASRRFRNTIYF. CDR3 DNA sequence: TGTGCCAGCAGGAGATTCCGAAACACCATATATTTT.

This CDR3 is CASTTPAGIGYTF. As DNA, the CDR3 is TGTGCCAGCACCACCCCGGCGGGGATTGGCTACACCTTC. The chain employs TRBV6-8 and TRBJ1-2; the D is unclear. Germline V gives CDR1 MNHGY, CDR2 SAAAGT. V shed 7 bases and J shed 7 bases, with 16 bases lying between them. The CDR3 is 13 amino acids.

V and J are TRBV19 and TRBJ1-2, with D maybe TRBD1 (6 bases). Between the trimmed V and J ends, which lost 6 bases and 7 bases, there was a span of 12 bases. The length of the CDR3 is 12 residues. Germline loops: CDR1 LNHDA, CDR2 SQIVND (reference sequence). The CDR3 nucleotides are TGTGCCAGTAGCGTTACAGGGTTTGGCTACACCTTC. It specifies CASSVTGFGYTF. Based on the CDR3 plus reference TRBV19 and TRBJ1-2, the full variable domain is DGGITQSPKYLFRKEGQNVTLSCEQNLNHDAMYWYRQDPGQGLRLIYYSQIVNDFQKGDIAEGYSVSREKKESFPLTVTSAQKNPTAFYLCASSVTGFGYTFGSGTRLTVV.

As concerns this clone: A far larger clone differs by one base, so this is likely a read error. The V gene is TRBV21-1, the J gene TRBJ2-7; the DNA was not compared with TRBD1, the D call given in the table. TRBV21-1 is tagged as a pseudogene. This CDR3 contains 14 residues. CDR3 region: CASSVGQDTYEQYF. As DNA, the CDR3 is TGTGCCAGCAGCGTTGGACAGGATACCTACGAGCAGTACTTC.

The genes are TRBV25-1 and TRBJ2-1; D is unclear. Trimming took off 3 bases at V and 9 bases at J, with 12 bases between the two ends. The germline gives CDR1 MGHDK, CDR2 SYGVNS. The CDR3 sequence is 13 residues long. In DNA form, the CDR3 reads TGTGCCAGCAGTGACTACCTGTACTTTGAGCAGTTCTTC. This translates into CASSDYLYFEQFF.